This T cell receptor (beta chain) was recovered during a study of OX40 agonist ivuxolimab in advanced cancers. TCRdb keeps only in-frame clones here, not all; method: immunoSEQ multiplex PCR. The sample gives tens of thousands of clones, about 86% of which show up once; roughly 2.9% is in the top ten. Germline V gene lookup returns CDR1 SGHRS and CDR2 YFSETQ. Trimming cost V 2 bases and J 4 bases, with 8 bases left between them. The CDR3 runs to 13 residues. The V call is TRBV5-1, the J call TRBJ2-3, with D tentatively TRBD1 (6 bases). The clonotype originates from an adult with an advanced solid tumor such as melanoma, head and neck, liver or kidney cancer. The specimen was CD4+ or CD8+ T cells sorted from blood, collected in a trial of the OX40 agonist ivuxolimab. CDR3 nucleotide sequence: TGCGCCAGCAGCTTCGGGACATCAGATACGCAGTATTTT. This sequence encodes CASSFGTSDTQYF.